These T cell receptor beta chains were read from a single sample in a study of response to subunit inactivated influenza vaccine. TCRdb recomputed calls from the RT-PCR reads with MiXCR, one row per CDR3 protein. The table lists 500,000 to 650,000 distinct CDR3 sequences, approximately 7.7% of them singletons. The sample was PBMCs from blood, taken roughly 24 months after vaccination. The receptors shown here come from a man between 50 and 75 years old who received an inactivated influenza vaccine. CDR3s include the opening cysteine and the closing phenylalanine or tryptophan. A D gene is named only where the DNA matches it firmly. For some rows the clone size is stated as once, few or many, or as a class when expanded; others skip it.

j_gene	len	d_gene	v_gene	abundance	CDR3aa	CDR3nt
TRBJ2-1	14	-	TRBV7-2	many	CASSLLPGWDEQFF	TGTGCCAGCAGCCTACTCCCAGGGTGGGATGAGCAGTTCTTC
TRBJ2-1	13	-	TRBV11-2	many	CASSVRLREKQFF	TGTGCCAGCAGCGTACGGTTAAGGGAAAAGCAGTTCTTC
TRBJ2-7	17	-	TRBV6-2/TRBV6-3	many	CASSFPTNRGLSYEQYF	TGTGCCAGCAGTTTCCCCACAAACAGGGGACTTTCGTACGAGCAGTACTTC
TRBJ1-5	17	TRBD1	TRBV10-3	few	CAISESMTGVGNQPQHF	TGTGCCATCAGTGAGTCCATGACAGGGGTAGGCAATCAGCCCCAGCATTTT
TRBJ1-5	15	TRBD1	TRBV19	many	CASSTGQEGNQPQHF	TGTGCCAGTAGTACTGGACAGGAAGGCAATCAGCCCCAGCATTTT
TRBJ2-5	15	TRBD1	TRBV15	-	CATSRDVRGRETQYF	TGTGCCACCAGCAGAGATGTCAGGGGGAGAGAGACCCAGTACTTC
TRBJ2-7	15	-	TRBV28	few	CASSLEQTVTYEQYF	TGTGCCAGCAGTTTAGAACAGACAGTGACCTACGAGCAGTACTTC
TRBJ1-1	16	TRBD1	TRBV5-6	-	CASSLGSGGMNTEAFF	TGTGCCAGCAGCTTGGGGTCAGGGGGCATGAACACTGAAGCTTTCTTT
TRBJ2-7	12	-	TRBV28	-	CASRKGEGEQYF	TGTGCCAGCAGGAAAGGGGAAGGCGAGCAGTACTTC
TRBJ2-4	17	-	TRBV15	-	CATSRAAGVVAKNIQYF	TGTGCCACCAGCAGAGCGGCAGGGGTTGTCGCCAAAAACATTCAGTACTTC
TRBJ1-3	14	-	TRBV12-3/TRBV12-4	many	CASRGSVGSNTIYF	TGTGCCAGCCGCGGTTCGGTCGGTTCAAACACCATATATTTT
TRBJ2-1	17	TRBD2	TRBV19	-	CASSIARLAARRDEQFF	TGTGCCAGTAGTATAGCCCGACTAGCGGCCCGGAGGGATGAGCAGTTCTTC
TRBJ1-4	14	-	TRBV4-2	few	CASSHDRRNEKLFF	TGTGCCAGCAGCCACGACAGAAGAAATGAAAAACTGTTTTTT
TRBJ2-7	17	-	TRBV27	-	CASSLSSRANYPYEQYF	TGTGCCAGCAGTTTATCGAGTCGGGCGAATTACCCCTACGAGCAGTACTTC
TRBJ1-6	15	-	TRBV6-5	-	CASSYSPGDNSPLHF	TGTGCCAGCAGTTACTCGCCAGGAGATAATTCACCCCTCCACTTT
TRBJ1-2	15	-	TRBV3-1	many	CASSQGGYKNYGYTF	TGTGCCAGCAGCCAAGGAGGCTATAAGAACTATGGCTACACCTTC
TRBJ2-3	13	-	TRBV7-9	-	CASLRGSTDTQYF	TGTGCCAGCCTGCGGGGTAGCACAGATACGCAGTATTTT
TRBJ2-5	17	TRBD1	TRBV9	many	CASRRPRQGTIQETQYF	TGTGCCAGCAGGAGACCCCGACAGGGGACGATACAAGAGACCCAGTACTTC
TRBJ2-3	15	TRBD2	TRBV12-3/TRBV12-4	few	CASSGLAGHTDTQYF	TGTGCCAGCAGTGGACTAGCGGGCCACACAGATACGCAGTATTTT
TRBJ2-7	12	TRBD2	TRBV10-3	few	CAIAAGAYEQYF	TGTGCCATCGCAGCGGGAGCCTACGAGCAGTACTTC
TRBJ2-3	16	TRBD2	TRBV20-1	few	CSARDPGTRGFSAQYF	TGCAGTGCTAGGGATCCCGGGACTAGAGGGTTCTCTGCGCAGTATTTT
TRBJ1-5	13	-	TRBV6-2/TRBV6-3	few	CASSRNRNQPQHF	TGTGCCAGCAGCAGAAACAGAAATCAGCCCCAGCATTTT
TRBJ1-2	14	TRBD1	TRBV20-1	-	CSATGTGDNYGYTF	TGCAGTGCAACCGGGACAGGTGATAACTATGGCTACACCTTC
TRBJ1-3	14	-	TRBV5-1	-	CASSFWGDGNTIYF	TGCGCCAGCAGCTTTTGGGGAGATGGAAACACCATATATTTT
TRBJ1-1	17	-	TRBV5-1	-	CASSLDPGPGLYTEAFF	TGCGCCAGCAGCTTGGATCCGGGACCGGGCCTATACACTGAAGCTTTCTTT
TRBJ2-5	14	TRBD2	TRBV7-2	-	CASRPSGRQETQYF	TGTGCCAGCAGGCCTAGCGGGAGACAAGAGACCCAGTACTTC
TRBJ1-1	15	-	TRBV10-3	-	CAISERPGGNAEAFF	TGTGCCATCAGTGAGAGACCGGGGGGGAACGCTGAAGCTTTCTTT
TRBJ2-2	11	-	TRBV7-9	few	CASTVTGELFF	TGTGCCAGCACCGTGACCGGGGAGCTGTTTTTT
TRBJ2-7	18	TRBD2	TRBV4-2	many	CASSQERLAGGRSYEQYF	TGTGCCAGCAGCCAAGAGAGGCTAGCGGGAGGGCGGTCCTACGAGCAGTACTTC